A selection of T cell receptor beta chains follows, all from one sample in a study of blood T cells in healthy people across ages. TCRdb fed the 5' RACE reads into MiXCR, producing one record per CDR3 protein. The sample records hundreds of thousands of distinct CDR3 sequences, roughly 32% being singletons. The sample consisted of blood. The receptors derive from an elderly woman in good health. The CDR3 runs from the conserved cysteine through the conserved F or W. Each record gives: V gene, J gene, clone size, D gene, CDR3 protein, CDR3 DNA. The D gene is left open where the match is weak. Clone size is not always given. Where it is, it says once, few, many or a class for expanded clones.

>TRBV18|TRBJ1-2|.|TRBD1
CASSPDRNLYGYTF
TGTGCCAGCTCACCGGACAGGAACCTCTATGGCTACACCTTC
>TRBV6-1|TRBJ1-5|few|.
CASSASRSNQPQHF
TGTGCCAGCAGTGCGAGTCGAAGCAATCAGCCCCAGCATTTT
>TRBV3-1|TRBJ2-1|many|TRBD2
CASSQDFGGGGEHNEQFF
TGTGCCAGCAGCCAAGATTTCGGAGGTGGGGGGGAACACAATGAGCAGTTCTTC
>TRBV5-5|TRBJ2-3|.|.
CASSSVVDTQYF
TGTGCCAGCAGCTCGGTGGTAGATACGCAGTATTTT
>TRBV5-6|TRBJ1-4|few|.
CASSSFLTGGSNEKRFF
TGTGCCAGCAGCTCGTTCCTCACAGGAGGGTCTAATGAAAAACGGTTTTTT
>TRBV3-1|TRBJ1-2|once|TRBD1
CASSQSGGGGHGYTF
TGTGCCAGCAGCCAATCAGGAGGGGGCGGCCATGGCTACACCTTC
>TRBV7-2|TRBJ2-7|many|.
CASSPGPLYYEQYF
TGTGCCAGCAGCCCCGGACCCCTATATTACGAGCAGTACTTC
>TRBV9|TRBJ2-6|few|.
CASSAGGRSGANVLTF
TGTGCCAGCAGCGCAGGGGGGAGATCTGGGGCCAACGTCCTGACTTTC
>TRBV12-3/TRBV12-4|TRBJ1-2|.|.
CASSLTDTAGNYGYTF
TGTGCCAGCAGTTTAACTGACACCGCTGGGAACTATGGCTACACCTTC
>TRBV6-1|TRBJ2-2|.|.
CASSAQGRELFF
TGTGCCAGCAGTGCTCAGGGAAGGGAGCTGTTTTTT
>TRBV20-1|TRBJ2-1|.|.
CSASGGRGYNEQFF
TGCAGTGCTAGCGGGGGGAGGGGGTACAATGAGCAGTTCTTC
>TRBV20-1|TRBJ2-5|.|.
CSASLPGRGAGETQYF
TGCAGTGCTAGTCTTCCGGGCAGGGGGGCAGGGGAGACCCAGTACTTC
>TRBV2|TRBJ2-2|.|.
CASSENYLNTGELFF
TGTGCCAGCAGTGAAAACTACCTAAACACCGGGGAGCTGTTTTTT
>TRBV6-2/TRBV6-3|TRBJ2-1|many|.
CASSPHRGPLAEQFF
TGTGCCAGCAGTCCCCACCGGGGGCCACTAGCTGAGCAGTTCTTC
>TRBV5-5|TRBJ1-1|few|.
CASRPIRSENTEAFF
TGTGCCAGCAGACCGATCCGTTCCGAGAACACTGAAGCTTTCTTT
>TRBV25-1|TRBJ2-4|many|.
CASSATQGDRRNIQYF
TGTGCCAGCAGTGCAACACAGGGAGATCGGAGAAACATTCAGTACTTC
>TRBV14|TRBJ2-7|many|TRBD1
CASSRGQGTIPYEQYF
TGTGCCAGCAGCCGCGGACAGGGGACGATACCCTACGAGCAGTACTTC
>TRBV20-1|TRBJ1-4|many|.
CSARRGEREKLFF
TGCAGTGCTAGAAGAGGGGAACGAGAAAAACTGTTTTTT
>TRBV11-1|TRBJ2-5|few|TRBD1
CASSLALGTGGLTQYF
TGTGCCAGCAGCTTAGCGCTGGGGACAGGGGGATTGACCCAGTACTTC
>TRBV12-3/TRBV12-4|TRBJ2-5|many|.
CASSLGIGGAQSKETQYF
TGTGCCAGCAGTTTAGGAATCGGAGGGGCCCAATCCAAGGAGACCCAGTACTTC
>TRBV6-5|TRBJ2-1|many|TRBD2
CASSYEAGGPREQFF
TGTGCCAGCAGTTACGAAGCGGGGGGCCCTCGAGAGCAGTTCTTC
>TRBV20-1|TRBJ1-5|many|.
CSARDRRDQPQHF
TGCAGTGCTAGAGATCGAAGGGATCAGCCCCAGCATTTT
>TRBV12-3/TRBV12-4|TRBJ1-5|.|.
CASSLRGRAKNQPQHF
TGTGCCAGCAGTTTGAGGGGAAGGGCGAAGAATCAGCCCCAGCATTTT
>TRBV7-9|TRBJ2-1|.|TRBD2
CASSASSGGAYNEQFF
TGTGCCAGCAGTGCGTCTAGCGGGGGAGCCTACAATGAGCAGTTCTTC
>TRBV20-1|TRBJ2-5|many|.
CSAGIQETQYF
TGCAGTGCCGGAATTCAAGAGACCCAGTACTTC
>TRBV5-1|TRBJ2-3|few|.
CASSLEDRGVDTQYF
TGCGCCAGCAGCTTGGAGGACAGAGGGGTAGATACGCAGTATTTT
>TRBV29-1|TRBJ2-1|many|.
CSVTQSYNEQFF
TGCAGCGTGACCCAGTCCTACAATGAGCAGTTCTTC
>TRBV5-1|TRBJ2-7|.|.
CASSLLWGEYEQYF
TGCGCCAGCAGCTTGCTGTGGGGCGAGTACGAGCAGTACTTC
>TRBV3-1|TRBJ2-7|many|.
CASSQVGEQYF
TGTGCCAGCAGCCAAGTCGGCGAGCAGTACTTC
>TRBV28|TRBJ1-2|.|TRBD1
CASSPYGQGKNYGYTF
TGTGCCAGCAGCCCCTATGGACAGGGGAAAAACTATGGCTACACCTTC
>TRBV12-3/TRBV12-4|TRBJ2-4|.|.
CASSSSVQPNIQYF
TGTGCCAGCAGTTCCTCGGTGCAGCCAAACATTCAGTACTTC
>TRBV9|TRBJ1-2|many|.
CASSTNQGVRGYTF
TGTGCCAGCAGCACCAACCAGGGAGTTCGGGGCTACACCTTC
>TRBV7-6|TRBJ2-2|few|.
CASSFGFGSNTGELFF
TGTGCCAGCAGCTTTGGGTTCGGGTCCAACACCGGGGAGCTGTTTTTT
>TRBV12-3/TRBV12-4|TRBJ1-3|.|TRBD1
CASRGTGGSGNTIYF
TGTGCCAGCAGGGGGACAGGGGGCTCTGGAAACACCATATATTTT
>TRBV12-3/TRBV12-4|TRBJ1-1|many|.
CASSLRGDTEAFF
TGTGCCAGCAGTTTACGAGGGGACACTGAAGCTTTCTTT
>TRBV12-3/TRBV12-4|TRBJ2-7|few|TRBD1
CASSHPGGEQYF
TGTGCCAGCAGCCATCCAGGGGGCGAGCAGTACTTC
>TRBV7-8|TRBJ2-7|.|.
CVSSLGQGQDNEQYF
TGTGTCAGCAGCTTGGGGCAGGGTCAGGACAATGAGCAGTACTTC
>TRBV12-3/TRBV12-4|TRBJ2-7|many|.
CASNPGPESYEQYF
TGTGCCAGCAACCCGGGACCGGAGTCCTACGAGCAGTACTTC
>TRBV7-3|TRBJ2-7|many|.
CASSLNRLNEQYF
TGTGCCAGCAGCTTAAATAGATTAAACGAGCAGTACTTC
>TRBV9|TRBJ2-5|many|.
CASSVGRDRTLQETQYF
TGTGCCAGCAGCGTGGGTCGCGACAGAACCCTCCAAGAGACCCAGTACTTC
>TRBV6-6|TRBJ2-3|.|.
CASSPRNSGTDTQYF
TGTGCCAGCAGCCCTAGGAATAGCGGTACAGATACGCAGTATTTT
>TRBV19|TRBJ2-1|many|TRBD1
CASSPGQNAYNEQFF
TGTGCCAGTAGTCCGGGACAGAACGCCTACAATGAGCAGTTCTTC
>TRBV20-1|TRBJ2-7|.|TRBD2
CSARDPQRDYEQYF
TGCAGTGCTAGAGATCCCCAGCGGGACTACGAGCAGTACTTC
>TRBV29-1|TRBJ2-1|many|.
CSVGGPYEQFF
TGCAGCGTTGGGGGGCCGTATGAGCAGTTCTTC
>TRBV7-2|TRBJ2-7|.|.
CASSLETTRSYEQYF
TGTGCCAGCAGCTTAGAAACGACCCGCTCCTACGAGCAGTACTTC
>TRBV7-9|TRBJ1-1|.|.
CASSPQGTESTEAFF
TGTGCCAGCAGCCCGCAGGGGACTGAAAGCACTGAAGCTTTCTTT
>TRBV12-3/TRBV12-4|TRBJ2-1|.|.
CASSLRGTGDNEQFF
TGTGCCAGCAGTTTAAGGGGTACGGGAGACAATGAGCAGTTCTTC
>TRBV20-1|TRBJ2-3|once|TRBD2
CSASEHGTSGAPSTDTQYF
TGCAGTGCTAGCGAACACGGGACTAGCGGAGCCCCTAGCACAGATACGCAGTATTTT
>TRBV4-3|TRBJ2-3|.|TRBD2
CASSRSGGATDAQYF
TGCGCCAGCAGTCGTAGCGGGGGGGCCACAGATGCGCAGTATTTT
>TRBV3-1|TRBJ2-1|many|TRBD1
CASSQAGTERGEQFF
TGTGCCAGCAGCCAAGCCGGGACAGAGAGGGGTGAGCAGTTCTTC
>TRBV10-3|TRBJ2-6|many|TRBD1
CAIRDRGSGANVLTF
TGTGCCATCCGGGACAGGGGCTCTGGGGCCAACGTCCTGACTTTC
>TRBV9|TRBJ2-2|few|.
CASSVVGSSGELFF
TGTGCCAGCAGCGTAGTGGGGTCGTCCGGGGAGCTGTTTTTT
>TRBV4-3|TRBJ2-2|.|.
CASSQVKGGGDSYATGELFF
TGCGCCAGCAGCCAAGTAAAGGGAGGTGGGGACAGCTATGCCACCGGGGAGCTGTTTTTT
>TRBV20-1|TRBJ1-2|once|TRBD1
CSALSGGGGGGYTF
TGCAGTGCCCTCAGTGGAGGGGGCGGTGGTGGCTACACCTTC
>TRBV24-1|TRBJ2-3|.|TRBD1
CATSEGVGDRGTDTQYF
TGTGCCACCAGTGAGGGTGTCGGGGACAGAGGCACAGATACGCAGTATTTT